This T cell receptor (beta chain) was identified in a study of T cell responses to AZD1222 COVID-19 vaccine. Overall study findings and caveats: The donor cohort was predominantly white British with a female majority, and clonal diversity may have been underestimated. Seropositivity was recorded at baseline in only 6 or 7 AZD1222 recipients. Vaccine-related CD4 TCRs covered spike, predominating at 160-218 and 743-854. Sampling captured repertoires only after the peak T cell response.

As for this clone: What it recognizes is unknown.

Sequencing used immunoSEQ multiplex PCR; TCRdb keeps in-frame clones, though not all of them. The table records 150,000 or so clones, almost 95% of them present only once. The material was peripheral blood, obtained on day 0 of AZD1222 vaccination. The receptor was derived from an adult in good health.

The CDR3 nucleotides are TGTGCCAGCTCTTTTAACCTGAACAGGGAAGCCTATGGCTACACCTTC. Its protein product is CASSFNLNREAYGYTF. This chain uses TRBV18 with TRBJ1-2; D perhaps matches TRBD1 (6 bases). The V end was cut by 6 bases, the J end by 4 bases, with 21 bases between. Germline lookup yields CDR1 KGHSH and CDR2 LQKENI. This CDR3 spans 16 amino acids. Full variable domain (remainder filled in from reference TRBV18 and TRBJ1-2): NAGVMQNPRHLVRRRGQEARLRCSPMKGHSHVYWYRQLPEEGLKFMVYLQKENIIDESGMPKERFSAEFPKEGPSILRIQQVVRGDSAAYFCASSFNLNREAYGYTFGSGTRLTVV.